The 31 T cell receptor beta chains listed next were all sequenced from one sample in a study of cytomegalovirus exposure and HLA in healthy donors. Both 60 Vbeta primers and 13 Jbeta primers went into the PCR. The method was immunoSEQ multiplex PCR; TCRdb's version includes in-frame clones alone and lacks a portion of them. The sample's table shows 30,000 to 35,000 clones. The sequenced sample consisted of PBMCs. Receptor source: a woman aged 40 to 49 in good health and CMV-seropositive.

The V gene is TRBV5-1, the J gene TRBJ1-5; D is unclear. The CDR3 length is 13 residues. Germline V CDR1 and CDR2: SGHRS, YFSETQ. V gave up 4 bases and J gave up 6 bases, with 11 bases separating them. CDR3 DNA sequence: TGCGCCAGCAGCACTTTACCCTCTCAGCCCCAGCATTTT. It translates to CASSTLPSQPQHF.

The rearrangement links TRBV27 to TRBJ2-2; maybe TRBD1 (6 bases). Germline V lookup: CDR1 MNHEY, CDR2 SMNVEV (reference sequence). The CDR3 contains 15 residues. V was clipped by 4 bases and J by 1 base, with 10 bases between them. The CDR3 here is CASSSGQMNTGELFF. The CDR3 DNA sequence: TGTGCCAGCAGTTCTGGACAGATGAACACCGGGGAGCTGTTTTTT.

V usage is TRBV7-2 and J usage is TRBJ2-7; 7 bases are a match to TRBD2. This CDR3 region has 16 residues. The V segment lost 3 bases and the J segment 3 bases; nucleotides outside the gene matches: 11. Germline V CDR1 and CDR2: SGHTA, FQGNSA. The DNA of the CDR3 is TGTGCCAGCAGCTTGGCTACCACGACTAGCAGCTACGAGCAGTACTTC. Translation gives CASSLATTTSSYEQYF.

This chain links TRBV13 with TRBJ2-7, with D perhaps matching TRBD2 (7 bases). V gave up 1 base and J gave up 7 bases, with 17 bases separating them. Germline CDR1 and CDR2: PRHDT and FYEKMQ (reference sequence). This CDR3 has 15 amino acids. The CDR3 sequence is CASSLEREGVREQYF. The CDR3 bases are TGTGCCAGCAGCTTAGAAAGGGAGGGGGTACGGGAGCAGTACTTC.

The V and J genes are TRBV11-1 and TRBJ2-7; D is unclear. V dropped 5 bases and J dropped 6 bases, with 8 bases sitting between them. Germline loops: CDR1 SGHAT, CDR2 FQDESV (reference sequence). This CDR3 has 11 amino acids. The CDR3 loop is CASSNGFEQYF. CDR3 sequence (DNA): TGTGCCAGCAGCAACGGGTTCGAGCAGTACTTC.

The chain recombines TRBV14 with TRBJ2-7, with 9 bases fitting TRBD2. This CDR3 has 15 residues. Germline V gives CDR1 SGHDN, CDR2 FVKESK. V trimming: 2 bases; J trimming: 3 bases; junction bases outside the gene matches: 5. CDR3 bases: TGTGCCAGCAGCCAAACCTCGACTAGCGGCTACGAGCAGTACTTC. It specifies CASSQTSTSGYEQYF.

With respect to this clone: The same CDR3 also results from other DNA sequences found in this sample. The chain links TRBV2 to TRBJ2-2, with TRBD1 matching 10 bases. This CDR3 is built from 13 residues. Germline V gene sequence: CDR1 SNHLY, CDR2 FYNNEI. The ends lost 6 bases at V and 6 bases at J; junction bases unmatched: 1. The CDR3 spells CASSGQGAGELFF. The DNA for the CDR3 is TGTGCCAGCAGCGGACAGGGGGCCGGGGAGCTGTTTTTT.

This chain links TRBV4-2 with TRBJ1-1; D gene uncertain. Trimming took 0 bases from V and 7 from J, leaving 15 bases between them. This CDR3 has 15 residues. Germline V lookup: CDR1 LGHNA, CDR2 YNFKEQ. The CDR3 region has the DNA TGTGCCAGCAGCCAAGATTGGACTGGAGGTATTGAAGCTTTCTTT. This translates into CASSQDWTGGIEAFF.

The chain links TRBV15 to TRBJ1-6; 8 bases match TRBD1. Germline CDR1 LNHNV, CDR2 YYDKDF (reference sequence). The CDR3 totals 15 residues. Unmatched junction bases numbered 5, after V lost 1 base and J lost 9 bases. In DNA, the CDR3 is TGTGCCACCAGCAGAGCACAGGGGGTAGGTTCACCCCTCCACTTT. Amino acids: CATSRAQGVGSPLHF.

This chain links TRBV28 with TRBJ2-1; a weak D match, TRBD2 (6 bases). V was cut by 8 bases and J by 8 bases, with 16 bases left in between. Germline V gives CDR1 MDHEN, CDR2 SYDVKM. The CDR3 extends over 13 amino acids. The CDR3 nucleotides read TGTGCCAGCGGGAGGCGGTCCCCGGATGAGCAGTTCTTC. Its translation is CASGRRSPDEQFF.

The chain is built from TRBV28 and TRBJ2-2; unclear D gene. The V end was cut by 4 bases, the J end by 7 bases, with 16 bases between. This CDR3 contains 15 residues. Germline CDR1 is MDHEN and CDR2 is SYDVKM. CDR3 bases: TGTGCCAGCAGTTACTATGATCAATCTGGCGGGGAGCTGTTTTTT. Translating it yields CASSYYDQSGGELFF.

The gene calls are TRBV25-1 and TRBJ1-2; perhaps TRBD1 as D (6 bases). The CDR3 length is 14 residues. The germline V gene encodes CDR1 MGHDK and CDR2 SYGVNS. With 2 bases removed from V and 6 bases from J, the gap between germline ends came to 13 bases. The CDR3 sequence is CASSERGSVNGYTF. The DNA of the CDR3 is TGTGCCAGCAGTGAAAGGGGGAGTGTTAATGGCTACACCTTC.

The V and J genes are TRBV9 and TRBJ2-3; D unclear. The ends were cut back, 0 bases at V and 3 bases at J, with 8 bases in the middle. This CDR3 spans 14 amino acids. From germline, CDR1 is SGDLS and CDR2 YYNGEE. The CDR3 protein is CASSVGAGTDTQYF. CDR3 bases: TGTGCCAGCAGCGTAGGGGCAGGAACAGATACGCAGTATTTT.

The V and J genes are TRBV6-6 and TRBJ1-6; 8 bases are shared with TRBD1. The CDR3 totals 16 residues. Germline V gene sequence: CDR1 MNHNY, CDR2 SVGAGI (reference sequence). V dropped 6 bases and J dropped 7; count of bases not matched to a gene: 11. This CDR3 reads CASSTPQGAGNSPLHF. CDR3 DNA: TGTGCCAGCAGCACACCTCAGGGGGCAGGGAATTCACCCCTCCACTTT.

The CDR3 DNA is TGTGCCAGCAGCTCAACTACAGGGACGGAGACCCAGTACTTC. It specifies CASSSTTGTETQYF. The chain is built from TRBV7-9 and TRBJ2-5, with D possibly TRBD1 on 6 matching bases. Germline assignment: CDR1 SEHNR and CDR2 FQNEAQ (reference sequence). V lost 4 bases to trimming and J lost 5 bases, with 14 bases between them. The CDR3 has 14 amino acids.

The V and J genes are TRBV7-9 and TRBJ2-2; no clear D gene. Deletions cut 5 bases from V and 1 base from J, with 11 bases between. The CDR3 contains 15 residues. CDR1 is SEHNR and CDR2 is FQNEAQ in the germline V gene (reference sequence). Written as DNA, the CDR3 is TGTGCCAGCAGCCCTGGCGCAGGGAACACCGGGGAGCTGTTTTTT. This gives the protein CASSPGAGNTGELFF.

The chain combines TRBV27 with TRBJ2-1, with a tentative D call TRBD2 (7 bases). Trimming took off 6 bases at V and 6 bases at J, with 15 bases between the two ends. The CDR3 extends over 14 amino acids. CDR1 MNHEY and CDR2 SMNVEV come from the germline V gene (reference sequence). The CDR3 here is CASSGWGGANEQFF. CDR3 nucleotides: TGTGCCAGCAGCGGGTGGGGGGGGGCCAATGAGCAGTTCTTC.

The chain recombines TRBV18 with TRBJ2-7; 12 bases are shared with TRBD1. Germline V lookup: CDR1 KGHSH, CDR2 LQKENI. V lost 6 bases, J lost 3 bases, and 6 bases stayed unmatched. CDR3 size: 15 residues. The CDR3 DNA is TGTGCCAGCTCGCCCGGGACAGGGGGCTACTACGAGCAGTACTTC. It specifies CASSPGTGGYYEQYF.

The chain uses TRBV28 and TRBJ1-2; 9 nucleotides align to TRBD1. After removal of 5 bases from V and 5 bases from J, the junction contained 9 bases not matched to a gene. Germline CDR1 MDHEN, CDR2 SYDVKM. The CDR3 runs to 15 residues. The CDR3 is CASSPRDRVWYGYTF. CDR3 DNA sequence: TGTGCCAGCAGTCCGCGGGACAGGGTTTGGTATGGCTACACCTTC.

The chain couples TRBV27 to TRBJ2-2, with TRBD1 matching over 8 bases. CDR1 is MNHEY and CDR2 is SMNVEV in the germline V gene (reference sequence). Trimming at V came to 0 bases and at J to 1 base, leaving 7 bases not matched to a gene. The CDR3 covers 18 residues. The DNA of the CDR3 is TGTGCCAGCAGTTTATCTAGTCAGGGGGCCGGGAACACCGGGGAGCTGTTTTTT. Its translation: CASSLSSQGAGNTGELFF.

The J gene is TRBJ2-2, the V gene TRBV5-4; TRBD1 matches 11 bases. This CDR3 is 17 amino acids long. The trim removed 5 bases at V and 3 bases at J, leaving 9 bases unmatched. The germline gives CDR1 SGHNT, CDR2 YYREEE (reference sequence). The CDR3 nucleotides read TGTGCCAGCAGACCTCCCGTGGGACAGGGGGACACCGGGGAGCTGTTTTTT. It encodes CASRPPVGQGDTGELFF.

The J gene is TRBJ2-5, the V gene TRBV5-6, with TRBD2 as a possible D gene (7 bases). Germline-derived CDR1 and CDR2 are SGHDT and YYEEEE. The CDR3 contains 15 residues. Trimming pared 4 bases from V and 2 bases from J, leaving 15 bases between. CDR3 residues: CASSQLGRGQETQYF. The DNA for the CDR3 is TGTGCCAGCAGCCAGCTAGGGAGGGGGCAAGAGACCCAGTACTTC. The variable domain in full, with the rest retrieved from reference TRBV5-6 and TRBJ2-5, is DAGVTQSPTHLIKTRGQQVTLRCSPKSGHDTVSWYQQALGQGPQFIFQYYEEEERQRGNFPDRFSGHQFPNYSSELNVNALLLGDSALYLCASSQLGRGQETQYFGPGTRLLVL.

The V gene is TRBV19, the J gene TRBJ2-1; 10 nucleotides align to TRBD2. Unmatched junction bases numbered 6, after V lost 3 bases and J lost 7 bases. The CDR3 consists of 15 residues. Germline assignment: CDR1 LNHDA and CDR2 SQIVND (reference sequence). The CDR3 is CASSIWLAGENEQFF. The CDR3 DNA is TGTGCCAGTAGTATTTGGCTAGCGGGAGAGAATGAGCAGTTCTTC.

The chain uses TRBV5-1 and TRBJ2-3; 8 bases line up with TRBD2. Germline V gene sequence: CDR1 SGHRS, CDR2 YFSETQ. V trimming: 3 bases; J trimming: 2 bases; junction bases outside the gene matches: 5. This CDR3 region has 15 residues. DNA for the CDR3: TGCGCCAGCAGCTCCGCGGGGGGACTCACAGATACGCAGTATTTT. This translates into CASSSAGGLTDTQYF.

Of note for this clone: Other nucleotide sequences in the sample specify the same CDR3. The chain uses TRBV9 and TRBJ2-7, with 8 bases lining up with TRBD2. Per the germline V gene, CDR1 is SGDLS and CDR2 is YYNGEE. This CDR3 comprises 19 residues. The V segment lost 0 bases and the J segment 0 bases; nucleotides outside the gene matches: 14. The CDR3 DNA sequence: TGTGCCAGCAGCGTAGATTGGGGTTTCAGCGGGGGCAGCTCCTACGAGCAGTACTTC. This sequence encodes CASSVDWGFSGGSSYEQYF.

The chain links TRBV7-9 to TRBJ2-2, with 9 bases fitting TRBD2. After removal of 1 base from V and 4 bases from J, the junction contained 10 bases not matched to a gene. The length of the CDR3 is 18 residues. Germline V gene sequence: CDR1 SEHNR, CDR2 FQNEAQ (reference sequence). The CDR3 here is CASSLEGLAGRSTGELFF. As DNA, the CDR3 is TGTGCCAGCAGCTTAGAGGGCCTAGCGGGAAGGAGCACCGGGGAGCTGTTTTTT.

The chain carries TRBV7-9 and TRBJ1-1; 7 positions match TRBD1. With 4 bases clipped from V and 1 base from J, the junction kept 6 bases outside the gene matches. Germline V gives CDR1 SEHNR, CDR2 FQNEAQ (reference sequence). CDR3 size: 15 residues. CDR3 DNA sequence: TGTGCCAGCAGCTCCGACAGGGCGTGGAACACTGAAGCTTTCTTT. This gives the protein CASSSDRAWNTEAFF.

V and J are TRBV19 and TRBJ1-1; D call uncertain. Germline lookup yields CDR1 LNHDA and CDR2 SQIVND (reference sequence). The CDR3 is made up of 13 amino acids. Trimming pared 4 bases from V and 5 bases from J, leaving 11 bases between. The CDR3 here is CASSTRPRTEAFF. In DNA form, the CDR3 reads TGTGCCAGTAGTACGCGCCCACGAACTGAAGCTTTCTTT.

The chain combines TRBV4-3 with TRBJ2-3; 7 bases map to TRBD2. Germline loops: CDR1 LGHNA, CDR2 YSLEER. The CDR3 spans 14 residues. The V segment lost 4 bases and the J segment 4 bases; nucleotides outside the gene matches: 5. The CDR3 is CASSPGLVPDTQYF. CDR3 coding DNA: TGCGCCAGCAGCCCCGGACTAGTACCAGATACGCAGTATTTT.

The chain links TRBV19 to TRBJ2-1; 10 bases agree with TRBD2. The CDR3 spans 17 residues. Germline values: CDR1 LNHDA, CDR2 SQIVND (reference sequence). The V and J ends lost 5 bases and 9 bases, in that order; junction bases with no gene match: 16. CDR3 amino acids: CASSRPRERGGNSEQFF. CDR3 DNA sequence: TGTGCCAGTAGTCGGCCTCGGGAGCGGGGGGGCAATTCTGAGCAGTTCTTC.

This chain links TRBV19 with TRBJ1-6, with D tentatively TRBD1 (6 bases). V was clipped by 6 bases and J by 6 bases, with 15 bases between them. CDR1 and CDR2 from the germline V gene are LNHDA and SQIVND (reference sequence). CDR3 length equals 15 residues. The CDR3 reads CASSPNLGGNSPLHF. CDR3 DNA: TGTGCCAGTAGCCCCAACCTAGGGGGTAATTCACCCCTCCACTTT. Together with reference TRBV19 and TRBJ1-6, the CDR3 gives the full variable domain: DGGITQSPKYLFRKEGQNVTLSCEQNLNHDAMYWYRQDPGQGLRLIYYSQIVNDFQKGDIAEGYSVSREKKESFPLTVTSAQKNPTAFYLCASSPNLGGNSPLHFGNGTRLTVT.